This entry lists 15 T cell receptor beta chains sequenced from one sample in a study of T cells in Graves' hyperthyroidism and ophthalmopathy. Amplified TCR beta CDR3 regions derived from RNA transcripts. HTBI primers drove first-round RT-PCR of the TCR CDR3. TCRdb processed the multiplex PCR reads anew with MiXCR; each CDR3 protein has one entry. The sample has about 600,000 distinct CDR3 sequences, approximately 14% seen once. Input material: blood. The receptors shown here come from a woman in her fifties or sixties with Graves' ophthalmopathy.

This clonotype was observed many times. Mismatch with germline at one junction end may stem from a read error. For the CDR3, the DNA is TGTGCTAGCAGCTTAAGGGAGGTGGACTACAATGAGCAGTTCTTC. Protein: CASSLREVDYNEQFF. The V gene is TRBV7-7, the J gene TRBJ2-1, with a possible D match to TRBD2 (6 bases). The CDR3 runs to 15 residues. The germline gives CDR1 SSHAT, CDR2 FNYEAQ (reference sequence).

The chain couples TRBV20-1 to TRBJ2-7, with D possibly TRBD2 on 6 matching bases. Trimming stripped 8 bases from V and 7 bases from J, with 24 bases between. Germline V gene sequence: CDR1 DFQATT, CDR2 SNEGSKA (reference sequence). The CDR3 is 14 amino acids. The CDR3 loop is CSPAARFSAGEQYF. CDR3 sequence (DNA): TGCAGTCCCGCGGCTAGGTTTTCCGCGGGAGAGCAGTACTTC.

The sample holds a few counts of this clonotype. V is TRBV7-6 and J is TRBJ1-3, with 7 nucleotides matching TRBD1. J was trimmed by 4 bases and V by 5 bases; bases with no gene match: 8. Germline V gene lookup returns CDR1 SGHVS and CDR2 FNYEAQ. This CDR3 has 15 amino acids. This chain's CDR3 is CASSTFTGAGNTIYF. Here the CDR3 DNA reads TGTGCCAGCAGCACTTTTACAGGGGCCGGAAACACCATATATTTT.

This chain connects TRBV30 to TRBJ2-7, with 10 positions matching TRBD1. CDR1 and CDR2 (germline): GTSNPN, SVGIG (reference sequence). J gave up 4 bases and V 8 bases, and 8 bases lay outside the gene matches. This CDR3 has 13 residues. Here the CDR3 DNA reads TGTGCCGCGAGGGGGACAGGGGTGTACGAGCAGTACTTC. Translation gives CAARGTGVYEQYF. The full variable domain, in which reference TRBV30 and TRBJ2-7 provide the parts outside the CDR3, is SQTIHQWPATLVQPVGSPLSLECTVEGTSNPNLYWYRQAAGRGLQLLFYSVGIGQISSEVPQNLSASRPQDRQFILSSKKLLLSDSGFYLCAARGTGVYEQYFGPGTRLTVT.

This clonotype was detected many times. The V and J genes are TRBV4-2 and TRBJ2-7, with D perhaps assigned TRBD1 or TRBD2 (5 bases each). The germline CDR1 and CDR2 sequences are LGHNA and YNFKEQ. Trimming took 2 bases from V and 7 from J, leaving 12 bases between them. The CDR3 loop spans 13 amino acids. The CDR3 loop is CASSQPGPGEQYF. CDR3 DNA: TGTGCCAGCAGCCAACCGGGACCGGGGGAGCAGTACTTC.

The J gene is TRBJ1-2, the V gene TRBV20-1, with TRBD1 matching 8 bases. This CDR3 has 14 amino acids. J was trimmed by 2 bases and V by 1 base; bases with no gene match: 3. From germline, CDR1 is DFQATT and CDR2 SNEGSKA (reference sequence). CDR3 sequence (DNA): TGCAGTGCTAGAGCCAGACAGGGGAACTATGGCTACACCTTC. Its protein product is CSARARQGNYGYTF.

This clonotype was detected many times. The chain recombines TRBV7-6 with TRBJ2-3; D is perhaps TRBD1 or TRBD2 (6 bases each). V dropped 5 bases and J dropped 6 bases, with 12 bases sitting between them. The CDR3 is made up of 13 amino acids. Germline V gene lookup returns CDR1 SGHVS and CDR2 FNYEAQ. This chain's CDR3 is CASSLKGGDTQYF. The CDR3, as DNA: TGTGCCAGCAGCCTAAAAGGGGGGGATACGCAGTATTTT.

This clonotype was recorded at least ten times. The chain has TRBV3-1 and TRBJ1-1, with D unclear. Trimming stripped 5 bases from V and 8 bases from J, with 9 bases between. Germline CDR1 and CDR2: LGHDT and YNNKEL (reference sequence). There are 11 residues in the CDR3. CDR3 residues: CASSKITEAFF. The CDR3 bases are TGTGCCAGCAGCAAGATAACAGAAGCTTTCTTT.

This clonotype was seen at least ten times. The chain's CDR3 is CASSLGRGFYNSPLHF. CDR3 nucleotides: TGTGCCAGCAGTTTGGGGAGGGGGTTCTATAATTCACCCCTCCACTTT. This sequence joins TRBV28 and TRBJ1-6; D may be TRBD1 (6 bases). The CDR3 spans 16 residues. Germline CDR1 reads MDHEN; CDR2 reads SYDVKM. V was cut by 3 bases and J by 3 bases, with 12 bases left in between.

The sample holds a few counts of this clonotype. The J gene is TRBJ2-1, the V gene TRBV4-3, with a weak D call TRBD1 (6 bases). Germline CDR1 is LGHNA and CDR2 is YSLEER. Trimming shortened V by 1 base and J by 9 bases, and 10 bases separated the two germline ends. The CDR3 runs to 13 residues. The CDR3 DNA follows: TGCGCCAGCAGCCAAGCCAGGGGTGTTGAGCAGTTCTTC. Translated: CASSQARGVEQFF.

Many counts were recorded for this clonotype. This CDR3 reads CSARDKWGTPSYEQYF. For the CDR3, the DNA is TGCAGTGCTAGAGATAAGTGGGGGACTCCGTCCTACGAGCAGTACTTC. This rearrangement joins TRBV20-1 to TRBJ2-7, with TRBD2 as a possible D gene (6 bases). Trimming removed 0 bases from V and 1 base from J, with 16 bases in between. The CDR3 sequence is 16 residues long. The V gene's germline CDR1 is DFQATT and CDR2 SNEGSKA (reference sequence).

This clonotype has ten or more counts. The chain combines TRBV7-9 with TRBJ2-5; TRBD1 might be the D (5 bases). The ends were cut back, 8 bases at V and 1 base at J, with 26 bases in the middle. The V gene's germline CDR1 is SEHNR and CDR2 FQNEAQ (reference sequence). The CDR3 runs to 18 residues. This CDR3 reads CASGSWVGHRLAQETQYF. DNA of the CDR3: TGTGCCAGCGGGTCTTGGGTCGGACATCGGCTGGCCCAAGAGACCCAGTACTTC. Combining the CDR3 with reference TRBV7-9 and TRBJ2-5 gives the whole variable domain DTGVSQNPRHKITKRGQNVTFRCDPISEHNRLYWYRQTLGQGPEFLTYFQNEAQLEKSRLLSDRFSAERPKGSFSTLEIQRTEQGDSAMYLCASGSWVGHRLAQETQYFGPGTRLLVL.

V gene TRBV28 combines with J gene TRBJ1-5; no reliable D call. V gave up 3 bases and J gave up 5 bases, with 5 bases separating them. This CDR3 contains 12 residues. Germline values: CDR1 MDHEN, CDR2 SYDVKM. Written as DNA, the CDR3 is TGTGCCAGCAGTTTGGTTCATCAGCCCCAGCATTTT. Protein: CASSLVHQPQHF.

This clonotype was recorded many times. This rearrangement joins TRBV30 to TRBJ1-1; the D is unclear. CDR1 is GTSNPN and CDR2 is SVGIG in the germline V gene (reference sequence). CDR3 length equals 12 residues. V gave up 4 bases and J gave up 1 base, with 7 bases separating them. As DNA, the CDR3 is TGTGCCTGGAAGTTCGAGAACACTGAAGCTTTCTTT. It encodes CAWKFENTEAFF.

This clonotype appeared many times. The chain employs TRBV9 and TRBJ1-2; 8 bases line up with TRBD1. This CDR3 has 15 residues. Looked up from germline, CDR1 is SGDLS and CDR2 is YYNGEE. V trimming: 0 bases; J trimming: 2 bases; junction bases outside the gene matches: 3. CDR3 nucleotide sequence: TGTGCCAGCAGCGTAGAACAGGGGGGCAACTATGGCTACACCTTC. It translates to CASSVEQGGNYGYTF. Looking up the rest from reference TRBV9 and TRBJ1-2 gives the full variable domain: DSGVTQTPKHLITATGQRVTLRCSPRSGDLSVYWYQQSLDQGLQFLIQYYNGEERAKGNILERFSAQQFPDLHSELNLSSLELGDSALYFCASSVEQGGNYGYTFGSGTRLTVV.